The 24 T cell receptor beta chains given below trace back to one sample, sequenced in a study of T cells in localized non-small cell lung cancer (TCRdb year 2020). The library came from the immunoSEQ multiplex PCR assay. TCRdb stores this immuneACCESS table with in-frame sequences only. Part of the clones is absent; in the studies checked, under half of the shortfall reflects unresolved V genes, and no reason is known for the rest. For this sample the table gives over 20,000 clones, of which nearly 90% were detected only once. Less than 30% of the sample belongs to the ten largest clones. Here the sequenced sample was peripheral blood mononuclear cells, taken before any cancer treatment. These receptors came from a male donor at least 60 years old with stage II lung adenocarcinoma.

This clone was detected once. The chain carries TRBV7-2 and TRBJ1-2; 11 bases are a match to TRBD1. With V trimmed by 3 bases and J by 14 bases, 11 bases remained unmatched. Germline V gene lookup returns CDR1 SGHTA and CDR2 FQGNSA. The CDR3 has 14 amino acids. Here the CDR3 reads CASSLGPGQGVWTF. The CDR3 nucleotides are TGTGCCAGCAGCTTGGGCCCGGGACAGGGGGTATGGACCTTC.

The rearrangement links TRBV6-6 to TRBJ2-5; no definite D call. This CDR3 is built from 12 residues. The V gene lost 2 bases and the J gene lost 4 bases, with 5 bases spanning the gap. Per the germline V gene, CDR1 is MNHNY and CDR2 is SVGAGI (reference sequence). Here the CDR3 DNA reads TGTGCCAGCAGTTACAGGCGAGAGACCCAGTACTTC. The encoded protein is CASSYRRETQYF.

The chain combines TRBV12-2 with TRBJ2-1. TRBV12-2 is marked as a pseudogene. The CDR3 covers 18 residues. In DNA form, the CDR3 reads TGTGCAAGTCGCTTAGGATGCTTTATGGAAAAGGGCTACAATGAGCAGTTCTTC. This sequence encodes CASRLGCFMEKGYNEQFF.

The V gene is TRBV25-1, the J gene TRBJ1-2; D remains unclear. The CDR3 sequence is 12 residues long. Trimming left V 1 base short and J 2 bases short, with 2 bases between. The V gene's germline CDR1 is MGHDK and CDR2 SYGVNS. The CDR3 nucleotides read TGTGCCAGCAGTGAATGGAACTATGGCTACACCTTC. Its translation is CASSEWNYGYTF.

This chain joins TRBV10-1 and TRBJ2-1; 8 bases agree with TRBD1. This CDR3 spans 15 amino acids. V shed 2 bases and J 3 bases; nucleotides not matched to a gene: 3. CDR1 and CDR2 from the germline V gene are WNHNN and SYGVQD (reference sequence). The CDR3 DNA reads as TGCGCCAGCAGTGAGGGACAGGGAATCTACAATGAGCAGTTCTTC. It codes for CASSEGQGIYNEQFF.

This clone was counted a single time. The chain recombines TRBV9 with TRBJ2-3; 10 positions agree with TRBD2. V shed 4 bases and J 5 bases; nucleotides not matched to a gene: 7. This CDR3 has 15 residues. Germline CDR1 and CDR2: SGDLS and YYNGEE. The CDR3 DNA follows: TGTGCCAGCAGCCCCCAGATAGCGGGAGGAGATACGCAGTATTTT. It is translated as CASSPQIAGGDTQYF.

The rearrangement joins TRBV4-1 to TRBJ1-1; TRBD1 might be the D (6 bases). Per germline, CDR1 MGHRA and CDR2 YSYEKL. The CDR3 covers 16 residues. Trimming removed 4 bases at V and 4 bases at J, with 19 bases between. CDR3 sequence: CASSRMDSALITEAFF. The CDR3 bases are TGCGCCAGCAGCCGCATGGACAGCGCGTTGATCACTGAAGCTTTCTTT.

V usage is TRBV9 and J usage is TRBJ1-4; D is possibly TRBD1 (5 bases). The CDR3 runs 16 residues. The ends were cut back, 3 bases at V and 3 bases at J, with 15 bases in the middle. Germline CDR1 SGDLS, CDR2 YYNGEE. Written as DNA, the CDR3 is TGTGCCAGCAGCGCCTTCCCTCAGGGAGCTAATGAAAAACTGTTTTTT. Its translation: CASSAFPQGANEKLFF.

The chain employs TRBV28 and TRBJ2-3; 12 bases line up with TRBD2. The CDR3 loop spans 15 amino acids. Germline V lookup: CDR1 MDHEN, CDR2 SYDVKM. The V gene end was trimmed by 8 bases and the J gene end by 5 bases; junction bases not matched to a gene: 8. Written as DNA, the CDR3 is TGTGCCAGCGCACTAGCGGGAGGCGGGGTAGATACGCAGTATTTT. It codes for CASALAGGGVDTQYF.

Only a few counts were recorded for this clone. The chain combines TRBV7-9 with TRBJ2-5; possibly TRBD1 for D (5 bases). Germline CDR1 and CDR2: SEHNR and FQNEAQ (reference sequence). The CDR3 length is 14 residues. V was pared by 5 bases and J by 5 bases, with 15 bases between. Here the CDR3 DNA reads TGTGCCAGCAGCGTCTCAGGGTTTCGGGAGACCCAGTACTTC. Translated, it gives CASSVSGFRETQYF.

This clone was seen a single time. This chain uses TRBV28 with TRBJ1-4, with D tentatively TRBD1 (6 bases). With 2 bases removed from V and 4 bases from J, the gap between germline ends came to 11 bases. The CDR3 runs to 15 residues. Germline CDR1 is MDHEN and CDR2 is SYDVKM. The CDR3 DNA sequence: TGTGCCAGCAGTTTAGTGGGGGGCAGTAATGAAAAACTGTTTTTT. It specifies CASSLVGGSNEKLFF.

The gene calls are TRBV19 and TRBJ2-1, with D possibly matching TRBD2 (5 bases). Germline assignment: CDR1 LNHDA and CDR2 SQIVND (reference sequence). V was pared by 6 bases and J by 2 bases, with 11 bases between. The CDR3 is made up of 14 amino acids. The CDR3, as DNA: TGTGCCAGTAGCGGGAACCCAACCTACAATGAGCAGTTCTTC. Its protein is CASSGNPTYNEQFF.

A word on this clone: Being one base from a much bigger clone, this may be a read error. The sample holds other DNA sequences that translate to the same CDR3. The V call is TRBV5-1, the J call TRBJ2-1; TRBD2 matches 11 bases. The CDR3 loop spans 19 amino acids. V lost 1 base and J lost 5; bases outside the gene matches: 14. The germline V gene encodes CDR1 SGHRS and CDR2 YFSETQ. In DNA form, the CDR3 reads TGCGCCAGCAGCTTGCACCCACCGGGGGGGACTAGCGGTGACAATGAGCAGTTCTTC. This gives the protein CASSLHPPGGTSGDNEQFF.

The chain links TRBV7-9 to TRBJ2-5; unclear D gene. V was clipped by 0 bases and J by 4 bases, with 6 bases between them. This CDR3 contains 13 residues. Germline values: CDR1 SEHNR, CDR2 FQNEAQ (reference sequence). CDR3 in DNA: TGTGCCAGCAGCTTAGCGGGTATAGAGACCCAGTACTTC. This sequence encodes CASSLAGIETQYF.

The V and J genes are TRBV19 and TRBJ1-4; TRBD1 might be the D (6 bases). The CDR3 runs 15 residues. The V and J ends lost 7 bases and 6 bases respectively, with 18 bases between them. The germline gives CDR1 LNHDA, CDR2 SQIVND (reference sequence). CDR3: CASISPGGQDEKLFF. In nucleotides, the CDR3 is TGTGCCAGTATTTCACCCGGGGGGCAGGATGAAAAACTGTTTTTT.

In nucleotides, the CDR3 is TGTGCCAGCAGAGCATTCCAGGGATCAGCAGCCAAAAACATTCAGTACTTC. Translated: CASRAFQGSAAKNIQYF. The V call is TRBV2, the J call TRBJ2-4, with D perhaps TRBD1 (5 bases). Germline-derived CDR1 and CDR2 are SNHLY and FYNNEI. Trimming took 6 bases from V and 0 from J, leaving 18 bases between them. CDR3 size: 17 residues.

About this clone: An end of the junction does not agree with germline; a read error may underlie this. This sequence joins TRBV7-7 and TRBJ2-1; no definite D call. Germline assignment: CDR1 SSHAT and CDR2 FNYEAQ (reference sequence). This CDR3 spans 15 amino acids. DNA of the CDR3: TGTGCTAGCAGCCCGGCCGGAGCGACCTACAATGAGCAGTTCTTC. Amino acid sequence: CASSPAGATYNEQFF.

The chain has TRBV2 and TRBJ1-5; TRBD1 might be the D (6 bases). The germline V and J ends were trimmed by 6 bases and 4 bases, with 10 bases remaining between them. The CDR3 has 13 amino acids. Germline V CDR1 and CDR2: SNHLY, FYNNEI. The CDR3 sequence is CASRGQPNQPQHF. In nucleotides, the CDR3 is TGTGCCAGCAGGGGACAACCGAATCAGCCCCAGCATTTT.

This clone appeared once. The CDR3 DNA reads TGTGCCAGCTCCGAGCGTCCGGAACTCTATGGCTACACCTTC. Protein: CASSERPELYGYTF. The rearrangement uses TRBV6-1 and TRBJ1-2; D unclear. Trimming removed 8 bases at V and 4 bases at J, with 17 bases between. Germline V CDR1 and CDR2: MNHNS, SASEGT. The CDR3 covers 14 residues.

The chain carries TRBV12-2 and TRBJ2-7; TRBD2, as called in the table, went unchecked against the DNA. TRBV12-2 is listed as a pseudogene. This CDR3 has 15 amino acids. The CDR3 is CASRLAAREAYEQYF. The CDR3 DNA reads as TGTGCAAGTCGCTTAGCGGCGCGGGAGGCATACGAGCAGTACTTC.

This chain links TRBV5-4 with TRBJ2-5; tentative D call: TRBD2 (5 bases). The closer fit of TRBJ2-7 to the DNA end suggests the J call may be wrong. This CDR3 spans 17 amino acids. The germline V gene encodes CDR1 SGHNT and CDR2 YYREEE (reference sequence). This CDR3 reads CASSSASGGGYSYEQYF. CDR3 nucleotide sequence: TGTGCCAGCAGCTCGGCCTCGGGCGGCGGGTACTCCTACGAGCAGTACTTC.

The V gene is TRBV29-1, the J gene TRBJ2-3; the match to TRBD1 covers 12 bases. V lost 8 bases and J lost 10; bases outside the gene matches: 10. CDR1 SQVTM and CDR2 ANQGSEA come from the germline V gene. The CDR3 runs 13 residues. The CDR3: CSLREGQGAPQYF. The CDR3 DNA reads as TGCAGCTTACGGGAGGGACAGGGGGCACCGCAGTATTTT.

The V call is TRBV28, the J call TRBJ1-5, with 9 positions matching TRBD1. The CDR3 sequence is 15 residues long. Germline CDR1 MDHEN, CDR2 SYDVKM. V trimming: 6 bases; J trimming: 7 bases; junction bases outside the gene matches: 10. The CDR3 DNA reads TGTGCCAGCAGAACCCCGACAGGGGGGAGACAGCCCCAGCATTTT. Encoded protein: CASRTPTGGRQPQHF.

With respect to this clone: Other DNA sequences from this sample encode an identical CDR3 as well. This chain links TRBV7-9 with TRBJ2-7; D could derive from TRBD1 or TRBD2 (5 bases each). Germline-derived CDR1 and CDR2 are SEHNR and FQNEAQ (reference sequence). Between the trimmed V and J ends, which lost 5 bases and 0 bases, there was a span of 11 bases. The CDR3 contains 14 residues. The DNA for the CDR3 is TGTGCCAGCAGCCCTAGGGGAGACTCCTACGAGCAGTACTTC. Amino acids: CASSPRGDSYEQYF. The full variable domain, with the rest looked up from reference TRBV7-9 and TRBJ2-7, is DTGVSQNPRHKITKRGQNVTFRCDPISEHNRLYWYRQTLGQGPEFLTYFQNEAQLEKSRLLSDRFSAERPKGSFSTLEIQRTEQGDSAMYLCASSPRGDSYEQYFGPGTRLTVT.